Listed below are T cell receptor beta chains from one sample, sequenced in a study of Ad26.COV2.S vaccination and SARS-CoV-2 variants. Produced via immunoSEQ multiplex PCR; TCRdb's table is partial and in-frame only. The sample has 350,000 to 600,000 clones; nearly 90% are singletons. The sequences come from peripheral blood, collected in a trial of Ad26.COV2.S vaccine versus placebo. All receptors come from a person between 18 and 59 years old who received the Ad26.COV2.S COVID-19 vaccine or a placebo. CDR3s include the opening cysteine and the closing phenylalanine or tryptophan. The D gene is left open where the match is weak.

cdr3_nt: TGTGCCAGCAGAAAGGGACTAGCGGAGTACAATGAGCAGTTCTTC; cdr3_aa: CASRKGLAEYNEQFF; j_call: TRBJ2-1; d_call: TRBD2; v_call: TRBV5-4
cdr3_nt: TGCGCCAGCAGCTTGGGGACAGGGGATAATGAAAAACTGTTTTTT; cdr3_aa: CASSLGTGDNEKLFF; j_call: TRBJ1-4; d_call: TRBD1; v_call: TRBV5-1
cdr3_nt: TGTGCCAGCAGCGTCAGGGGGTCCACTGAAGCTTTCTTT; cdr3_aa: CASSVRGSTEAFF; j_call: TRBJ1-1; d_call: TRBD1; v_call: TRBV9
cdr3_nt: TGTGCCAGCAGCGGCCCTCGGGCAGGGCAAGAGACCCAGTACTTC; cdr3_aa: CASSGPRAGQETQYF; j_call: TRBJ2-5; d_call: -; v_call: TRBV9
cdr3_nt: TGCAGCGCCGAAAGAGCGCTAAATGAGCAGTTCTTC; cdr3_aa: CSAERALNEQFF; j_call: TRBJ2-1; d_call: -; v_call: TRBV29-1
cdr3_nt: TGTGCCAGCAGCCCCACCAGGACTAGGGATACGCAGTATTTT; cdr3_aa: CASSPTRTRDTQYF; j_call: TRBJ2-3; d_call: TRBD2; v_call: TRBV7-3
cdr3_nt: TGCGCCAGCAGCCCAGGACGAAACTATAGCAATCAGCCCCAGCATTTT; cdr3_aa: CASSPGRNYSNQPQHF; j_call: TRBJ1-5; d_call: -; v_call: TRBV23-1
cdr3_nt: TGTGCCAGCAGCCAGTGGATGGAGGGGGCGAGGGGCGAGCAGTACTTC; cdr3_aa: CASSQWMEGARGEQYF; j_call: TRBJ2-7; d_call: -; v_call: TRBV9
cdr3_nt: TGTGCCAGCAGCTTACCGACCGGGACTAGAACCTACGAGCAGTACTTC; cdr3_aa: CASSLPTGTRTYEQYF; j_call: TRBJ2-7; d_call: TRBD2; v_call: TRBV7-8
cdr3_nt: TGTGCCAGTAATAGGAGGGTAAGGACGGATGAGCAGTTCTTC; cdr3_aa: CASNRRVRTDEQFF; j_call: TRBJ2-1; d_call: -; v_call: TRBV19